The source of this T cell receptor beta chain is a study of OX40 agonist ivuxolimab in advanced cancers. Looking at the study overall: Three patients, one with hepatocellular carcinoma and two with cutaneous melanoma, achieved partial responses. Study outcomes and limitations: At 0.1 to 3.0 mg/kg, CD4+ and CD8+ blood T cells expanded clonally by week 6. What antigens the expanded peripheral T cells recognized was never established.

Germline loops: CDR1 MNHNS, CDR2 SASEGT. Trimming cost V 5 bases and J 2 bases; bases outside gene matches: 6. The CDR3 is 15 residues long. Clones were read by immunoSEQ multiplex PCR, and TCRdb kept only the in-frame ones, dropping some. The sample records under 85,000 clones, around 87% being singletons. Concerning this clone: Its antigen is unknown.

Sequencing was performed on CD4+ or CD8+ T cells sorted from blood, taken in a trial of the OX40 agonist ivuxolimab. This chain links TRBV6-1 with TRBJ1-2; 9 bases align to TRBD1. This TCR came from an adult with an advanced solid tumor such as melanoma, head and neck, liver or kidney cancer. This chain's CDR3 is CASSSRTGGNYGYTF. The CDR3 coding sequence is TGTGCCAGCAGTAGTCGAACAGGGGGCAACTATGGCTACACCTTC.